This T cell receptor (beta chain) was captured in a study of cytomegalovirus exposure and HLA in healthy donors. Study summary: The roughly 120 million unique TCR beta sequences, from roughly 180 million T cells, were found by an earlier analysis.

As concerns this clone: Its matching antigen is unknown.

A multiplex PCR was run with 60 Vbeta primers and 13 Jbeta primers. Original data processing: Roughly 10 million shared chains were among 65 million to 85 million unique TCR beta chains counted in a later analysis. Data came from immunoSEQ multiplex PCR; TCRdb stores just in-frame clones and leaves some out. V, J and clone size are taken as reported in that table, and D and trimming were inferred from the DNA itself. The sample lists about 99,000 clones; over 60% were seen once. Study results and caveats: For cytomegalovirus status, the classifier reportedly gave diagnoses with high specificity and sensitivity.

The V gene lost 2 bases and the J gene lost 3 bases, with 11 bases spanning the gap. The V gene's germline CDR1 is MDHEN and CDR2 SYDVKM. This CDR3 region has 14 residues. Material: PBMCs. The clonotype originates from a man between 60 and 70 years old in good health and CMV-seropositive. V usage is TRBV28 and J usage is TRBJ2-7; D may be TRBD1 (6 bases). CDR3 protein: CASSLPTGLYEQYF. In nucleotides, the CDR3 is TGTGCCAGCAGTTTACCGACAGGACTCTACGAGCAGTACTTC.